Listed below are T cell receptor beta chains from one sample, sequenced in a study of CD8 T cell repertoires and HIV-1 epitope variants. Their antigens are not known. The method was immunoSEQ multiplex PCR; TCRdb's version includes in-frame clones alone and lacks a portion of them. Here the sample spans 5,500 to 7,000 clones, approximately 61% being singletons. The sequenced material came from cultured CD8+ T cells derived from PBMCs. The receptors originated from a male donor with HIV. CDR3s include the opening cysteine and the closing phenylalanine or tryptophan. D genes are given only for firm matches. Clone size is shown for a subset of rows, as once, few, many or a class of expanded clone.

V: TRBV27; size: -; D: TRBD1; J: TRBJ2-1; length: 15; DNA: TGTGCCAGCAGTCCCAGCCGACAGGGGCACGGTGAGCAGTTCTTC; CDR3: CASSPSRQGHGEQFF
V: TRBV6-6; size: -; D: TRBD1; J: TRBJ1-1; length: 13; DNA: TGTGCCAGCAGTGCCACAGGGGGCACTGAAGCTTTCTTT; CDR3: CASSATGGTEAFF
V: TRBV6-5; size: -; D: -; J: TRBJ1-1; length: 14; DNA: TGTGCCAGCAGTTACGGGCTAGGCGGGGTCGAAGCTTTCTTT; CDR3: CASSYGLGGVEAFF
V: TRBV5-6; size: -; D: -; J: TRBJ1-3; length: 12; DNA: TGTGCCAGCAGCGGGCAGGTAAACACCATATATTTT; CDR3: CASSGQVNTIYF
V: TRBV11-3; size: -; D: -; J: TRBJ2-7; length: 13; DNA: TGTGCCAGCAGCTCTGACCAGGTTAGCGAGCAGTACTTC; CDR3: CASSSDQVSEQYF
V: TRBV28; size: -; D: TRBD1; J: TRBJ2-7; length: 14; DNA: TGTGCCAGCAGTCCAGGGACAGGGATCTACGAGCAGTACTTC; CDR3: CASSPGTGIYEQYF
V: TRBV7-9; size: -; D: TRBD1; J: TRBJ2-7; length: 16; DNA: TGTGCCAGCAGCCCGTGGACAGGGGACTTTCTCTACGAGCAGTACTTC; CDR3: CASSPWTGDFLYEQYF
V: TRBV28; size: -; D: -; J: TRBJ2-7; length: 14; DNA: TGTGCCAGCAGTTCAGGGCTGTCGGATTACGAGCAGTACTTC; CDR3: CASSSGLSDYEQYF
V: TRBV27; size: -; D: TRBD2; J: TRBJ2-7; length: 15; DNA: TGTGCCAGCAGTAGCTTAGCGGGGGTTAGCTACGAGCAGTACTTC; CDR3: CASSSLAGVSYEQYF
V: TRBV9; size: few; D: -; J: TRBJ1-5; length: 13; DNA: TGTGCCAGCAGCGTAGAGGGAGATCAGCCCCAGCATTTT; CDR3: CASSVEGDQPQHF
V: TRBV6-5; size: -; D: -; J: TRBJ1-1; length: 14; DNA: TGTGCCAGCAGTTACTCCGGACACAACACTGAAGCTTTCTTT; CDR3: CASSYSGHNTEAFF
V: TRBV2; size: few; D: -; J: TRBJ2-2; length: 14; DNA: TGTGCCAGCAGCACCGGGACTGGCTCCTGGGAGCTGTTTTTT; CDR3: CASSTGTGSWELFF
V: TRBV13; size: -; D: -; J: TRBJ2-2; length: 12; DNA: TGTGCCAGCAGTTCGGGATCCGGGGAGCTGTTTTTT; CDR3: CASSSGSGELFF
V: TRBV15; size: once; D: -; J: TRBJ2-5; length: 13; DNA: TGTGCCACCAGGGGCAGGGGGGGAGAGACCCAGTACTTC; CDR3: CATRGRGGETQYF
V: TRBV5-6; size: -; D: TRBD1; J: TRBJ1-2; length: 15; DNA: TGTGCCAGCAGCCTAGGACAGGACCCTACATATGGCTACACCTTC; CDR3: CASSLGQDPTYGYTF
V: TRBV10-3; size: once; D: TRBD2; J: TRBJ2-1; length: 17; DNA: TGTGCCATCAGTGAAGCGGGAGGGTCCCCGTCCTACAATGAGCAGTTCTTC; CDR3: CAISEAGGSPSYNEQFF
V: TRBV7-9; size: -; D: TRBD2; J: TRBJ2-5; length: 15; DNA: TGTGCCAGCAGCACGCCCGGGGAGGGCCACGAGACCCAGTACTTC; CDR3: CASSTPGEGHETQYF
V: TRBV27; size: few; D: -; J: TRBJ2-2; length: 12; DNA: TGTGCCAGCAGGGTCGGGACCGGGGAGCTGTTTTTT; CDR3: CASRVGTGELFF
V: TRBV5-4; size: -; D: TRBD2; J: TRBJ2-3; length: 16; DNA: TGTGCCAGCAGCTTCTATAGCGGGGGGGCTGGAGATACGCAGTATTTT; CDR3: CASSFYSGGAGDTQYF
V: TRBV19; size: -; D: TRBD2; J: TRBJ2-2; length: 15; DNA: TGTGCCAGTAAGAGACTAGCGGTGTTCACCGGGGAGCTGTTTTTT; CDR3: CASKRLAVFTGELFF
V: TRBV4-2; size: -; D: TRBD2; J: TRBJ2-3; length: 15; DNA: TGTGCCAGCCGAAACCTTAGCGGGGGGACAGATACGCAGTATTTT; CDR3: CASRNLSGGTDTQYF
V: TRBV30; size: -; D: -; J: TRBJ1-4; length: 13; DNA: TGTGCCTGGAGTCTTGCAACTAATGAAAAACTGTTTTTT; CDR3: CAWSLATNEKLFF
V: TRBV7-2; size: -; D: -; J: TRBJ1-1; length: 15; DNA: TGTGCCAGCAGCTCCCCTCCCGTTGGGAACACTGAAGCTTTCTTT; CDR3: CASSSPPVGNTEAFF
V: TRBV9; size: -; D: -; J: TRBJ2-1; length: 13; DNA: TGTGCCAGCAGCGTCCGTTCTCAAACCGAGCAGTTCTTC; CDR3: CASSVRSQTEQFF
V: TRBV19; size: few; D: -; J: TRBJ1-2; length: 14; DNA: TGTGCCAGTCAGGCAGCCCACGGAAACTATGGCTACACCTTC; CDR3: CASQAAHGNYGYTF
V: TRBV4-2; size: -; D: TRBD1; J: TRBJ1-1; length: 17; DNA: TGTGCCAGCAGCCAATTTTCGACAGGGGCTATGAACACTGAAGCTTTCTTT; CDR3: CASSQFSTGAMNTEAFF
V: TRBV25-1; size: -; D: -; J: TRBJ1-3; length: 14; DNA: TGTGCCAGCAGTGAAGAAAGGTCTGGAAACACCATATATTTT; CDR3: CASSEERSGNTIYF
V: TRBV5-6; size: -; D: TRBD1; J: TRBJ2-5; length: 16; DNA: TGTGCCAGCAGCTTGGCCGGGACAGCAAAACAAGAGACCCAGTACTTC; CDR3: CASSLAGTAKQETQYF
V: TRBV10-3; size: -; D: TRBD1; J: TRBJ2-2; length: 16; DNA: TGTGCCATCAGTACTACAGGGGAAGGCCCCGCCGGGGAGCTGTTTTTT; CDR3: CAISTTGEGPAGELFF
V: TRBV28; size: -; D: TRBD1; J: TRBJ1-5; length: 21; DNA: TGTGCCAGCAGTCCCATTACTGGGGACAGGCAAACAACAGGGCCTAATCAGCCCCAGCATTTT; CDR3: CASSPITGDRQTTGPNQPQHF
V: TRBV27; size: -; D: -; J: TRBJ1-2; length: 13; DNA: TGTGCCAGCAGTTTATCAAACCTGGATGGCTACACCTTC; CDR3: CASSLSNLDGYTF
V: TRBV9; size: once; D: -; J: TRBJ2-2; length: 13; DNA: TGTGCCAGCAGCGTAGAGGCTTCCGGGGAGCTGTTTTTT; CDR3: CASSVEASGELFF
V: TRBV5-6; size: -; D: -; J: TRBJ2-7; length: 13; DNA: TGTGCCAGCAGCCCGACAGGCCCCTACGAGCAGTACTTC; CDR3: CASSPTGPYEQYF
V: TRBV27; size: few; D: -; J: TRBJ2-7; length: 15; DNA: TGTGCCAGCACTCCTGGGGGGGACAGCAACTACGAGCAGTACTTC; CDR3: CASTPGGDSNYEQYF
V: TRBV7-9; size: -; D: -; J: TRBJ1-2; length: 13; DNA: TGTGCCAGCAGCTTAACAGGGACCTATGGCTACACCTTC; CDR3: CASSLTGTYGYTF
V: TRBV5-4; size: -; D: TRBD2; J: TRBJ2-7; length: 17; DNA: TGTGCCAGCAGACCGGGGGATGAAGCGGGGGACTCCTACGAGCAGTACTTC; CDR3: CASRPGDEAGDSYEQYF
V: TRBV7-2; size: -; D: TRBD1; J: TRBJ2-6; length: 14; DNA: TGTGCCAGCAGCCAAGGTCGGCGGACAGGGGGGTTTACTTTC; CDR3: CASSQGRRTGGFTF
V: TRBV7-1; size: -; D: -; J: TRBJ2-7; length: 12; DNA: TGTGCCAGCAGCTTACGAGCGGGCGAGCAGTACTTC; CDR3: CASSLRAGEQYF
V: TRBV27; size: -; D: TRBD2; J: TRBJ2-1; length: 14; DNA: TGTGCCTCGGCGGGAGGGCCGTACCGGAATGAGCAGTTCTTC; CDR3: CASAGGPYRNEQFF
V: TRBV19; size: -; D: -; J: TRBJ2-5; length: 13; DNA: TGTGCCAGTAGTATGGTAGGGAAAGAGACCCAGTACTTC; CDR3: CASSMVGKETQYF
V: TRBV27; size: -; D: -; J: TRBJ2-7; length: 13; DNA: TGTGCCAGCAGTTTATATGCCGGCTACGAGCAGTACTTC; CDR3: CASSLYAGYEQYF
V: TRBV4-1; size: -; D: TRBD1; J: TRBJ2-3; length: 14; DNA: TGCGCCAGCAGCCAAGTCCAGGGGGCAGATACGCAGTATTTT; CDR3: CASSQVQGADTQYF
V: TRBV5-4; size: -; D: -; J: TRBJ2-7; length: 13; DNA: TGTGCCAGCAGGGCCGGGACGGAGAACGAGCAGTACTTC; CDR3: CASRAGTENEQYF
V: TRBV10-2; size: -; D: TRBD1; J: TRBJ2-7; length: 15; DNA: TGCGCCAGCAGTGAGAAGGACAGGGGAAGGTACGAGCAGTACTTC; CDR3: CASSEKDRGRYEQYF
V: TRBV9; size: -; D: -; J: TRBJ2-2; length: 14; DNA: TGTGCCAGCAGCTCTCGTGTGCAGACCGGGGAGCTGTTTTTT; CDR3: CASSSRVQTGELFF
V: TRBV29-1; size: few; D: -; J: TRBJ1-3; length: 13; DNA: TGCAGCACCGCCGCGGGAGGCGGAAACACCATATATTTT; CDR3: CSTAAGGGNTIYF
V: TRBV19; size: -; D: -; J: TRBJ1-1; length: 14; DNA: TGTGCCAGTAGTTCCTCGGCCGGTCGCCCTGAAGCTTTCTTT; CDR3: CASSSSAGRPEAFF
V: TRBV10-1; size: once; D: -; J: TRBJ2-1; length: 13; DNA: TGCGCCAGCAGTGACGGCTCCTACAATGAGCAGTTCTTC; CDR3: CASSDGSYNEQFF
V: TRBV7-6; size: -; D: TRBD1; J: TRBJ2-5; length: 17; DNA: TGTGCCAGCAGCTTAGCCCGGGACAGGAGTGGGAGAGAGACCCAGTACTTC; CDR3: CASSLARDRSGRETQYF
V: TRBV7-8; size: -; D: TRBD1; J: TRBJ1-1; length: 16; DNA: TGTGCCAGCAGCGCTACAGGGGTCTACTTGAACACTGAAGCTTTCTTT; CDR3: CASSATGVYLNTEAFF
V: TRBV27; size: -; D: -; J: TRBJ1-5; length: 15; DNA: TGTGCCAGCAGTTGGGCAGCAAATAGCAATCAGCCCCAGCATTTT; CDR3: CASSWAANSNQPQHF
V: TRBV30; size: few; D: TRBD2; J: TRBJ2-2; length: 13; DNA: TGTGCCTGGAGTGTAGCGGGGGGCGGGGAGCTGTTTTTT; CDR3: CAWSVAGGGELFF